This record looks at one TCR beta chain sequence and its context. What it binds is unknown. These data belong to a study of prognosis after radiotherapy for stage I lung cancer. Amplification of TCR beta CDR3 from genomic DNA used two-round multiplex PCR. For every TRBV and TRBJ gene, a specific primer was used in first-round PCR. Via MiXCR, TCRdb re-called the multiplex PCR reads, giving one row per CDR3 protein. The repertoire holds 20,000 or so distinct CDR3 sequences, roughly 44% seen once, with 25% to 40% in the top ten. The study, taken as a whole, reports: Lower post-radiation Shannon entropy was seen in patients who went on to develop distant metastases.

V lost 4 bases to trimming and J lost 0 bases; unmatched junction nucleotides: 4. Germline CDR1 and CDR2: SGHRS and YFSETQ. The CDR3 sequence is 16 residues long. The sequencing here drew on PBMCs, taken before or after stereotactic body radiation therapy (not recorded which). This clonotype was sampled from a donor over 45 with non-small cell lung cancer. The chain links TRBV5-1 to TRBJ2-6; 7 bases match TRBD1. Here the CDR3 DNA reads TGCGCCAGCAGCCCAGGGGGTGGCTCTGGGGCCAACGTCCTGACTTTC. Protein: CASSPGGGSGANVLTF. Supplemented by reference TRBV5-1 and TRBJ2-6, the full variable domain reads KAGVTQTPRYLIKTRGQQVTLSCSPISGHRSVSWYQQTPGQGLQFLFEYFSETQRNKGNFPGRFSGRQFSNSRSEMNVSTLELGDSALYLCASSPGGGSGANVLTFGAGSRLTVL.